Each of the 18 T cell receptor beta chains below was sequenced from the same sample in a study of OX40 agonist ivuxolimab in advanced cancers. Using immunoSEQ multiplex PCR, the repertoire was profiled, and TCRdb retains in-frame clones only, with some absent. The sample gives some 86,000 clones, around 90% of which show up once; roughly 1.5% is in the top ten. The material was CD4+ or CD8+ T cells sorted from blood, obtained in a trial of the OX40 agonist ivuxolimab. Source of these receptors: an adult with an advanced solid tumor such as melanoma, head and neck, liver or kidney cancer.

The chain carries TRBV11-2 and TRBJ1-1; 8 nucleotides agree with TRBD1. This CDR3 is built from 15 residues. V lost 5 bases to trimming and J lost 5 bases; unmatched junction nucleotides: 10. The germline CDR1 and CDR2 sequences are SGHAT and FQNNGV. CDR3 nucleotides: TGTGCCAGCAGCCTTTTACAGGGGGTAGGTACTGAAGCTTTCTTT. This sequence encodes CASSLLQGVGTEAFF.

The rearrangement joins TRBV7-3 to TRBJ2-3; 7 nucleotides match TRBD1. This CDR3 is built from 13 residues. The germline CDR1 and CDR2 sequences are SGHTA and FQGTGA. J was trimmed by 5 bases and V by 3 bases; bases with no gene match: 2. The CDR3 DNA reads as TGTGCCAGCAGCTTCTCAGGGGGAGATACGCAGTATTTT. Residues: CASSFSGGDTQYF.

To note about this clone: This same CDR3 is encoded by further DNA sequences in the sample. The V gene is TRBV6-1, the J gene TRBJ2-1; 7 nucleotides align to TRBD1. This CDR3 region has 14 residues. With V trimmed by 4 bases and J by 6 bases, 6 bases remained unmatched. Germline CDR1 reads MNHNS; CDR2 reads SASEGT. The CDR3 loop reads CASSGQGDSNEQFF. The CDR3 DNA follows: TGTGCCAGCAGTGGGCAGGGGGATAGCAATGAGCAGTTCTTC.

The chain carries TRBV28 and TRBJ2-1; no reliable D call. There are 14 residues in the CDR3. V was clipped by 8 bases and J by 6 bases, with 17 bases between them. CDR1 MDHEN and CDR2 SYDVKM come from the germline V gene. CDR3 sequence (DNA): TGTGCCAGCTGGGGATCCCACACCGGCAATGAGCAGTTCTTC. Translation gives CASWGSHTGNEQFF.

This rearrangement joins TRBV7-2 to TRBJ2-1, with D maybe TRBD1 (6 bases). V lost 3 bases, J lost 6 bases, and 12 bases lay in between. The V gene's germline CDR1 is SGHTA and CDR2 FQGNSA. CDR3 length: 14 amino acids. The DNA for the CDR3 is TGTGCCAGCAGCTTGGGGGCCGCAGGCAATGAGCAGTTCTTC. Translating it yields CASSLGAAGNEQFF.

V usage is TRBV7-9 and J usage is TRBJ1-2; a weak D match, TRBD1 (5 bases). V was cut by 5 bases and J by 4 bases, with 14 bases left in between. Germline V lookup: CDR1 SEHNR, CDR2 FQNEAQ (reference sequence). The CDR3 is 14 amino acids. The CDR3 DNA reads as TGTGCCAGCAGCCGTCCGGGGAGGGGCTATGGCTACACCTTC. Residues: CASSRPGRGYGYTF.

This clone appeared a single time. The rearrangement uses TRBV6-1 and TRBJ2-2; D call uncertain. Looked up from germline, CDR1 is MNHNS and CDR2 is SASEGT. This CDR3 has 14 residues. V was pared by 5 bases and J by 6 bases, with 13 bases between. The CDR3 sequence is CASSPELGSGELFF. The CDR3 DNA is TGTGCCAGCAGTCCCGAGCTAGGATCCGGGGAGCTGTTTTTT.

This chain joins TRBV5-1 and TRBJ2-6; a possible D gene is TRBD1 (5 bases). Germline V CDR1 and CDR2: SGHRS, YFSETQ. The CDR3 totals 18 residues. The V and J ends lost 4 bases and 0 bases respectively, with 17 bases between them. The CDR3 region has the DNA TGCGCCAGCAGCGCGAGGACAAGCCGGACCTCTGGGGCCAACGTCCTGACTTTC. Its translation: CASSARTSRTSGANVLTF. Full variable domain (rest looked up from reference TRBV5-1 and TRBJ2-6): KAGVTQTPRYLIKTRGQQVTLSCSPISGHRSVSWYQQTPGQGLQFLFEYFSETQRNKGNFPGRFSGRQFSNSRSEMNVSTLELGDSALYLCASSARTSRTSGANVLTFGAGSRLTVL.

This chain joins TRBV6-1 and TRBJ2-1; unclear D gene. The CDR3 is 14 residues long. CDR1 is MNHNS, CDR2 SASEGT, per germline. Trimming took 2 bases from V and 5 from J, leaving 10 bases between them. The CDR3 bases are TGTGCCAGCAGTGAACTTTTCGGTGACAATGAGCAGTTCTTC. It specifies CASSELFGDNEQFF.

The V call is TRBV11-2, the J call TRBJ2-3, with 8 positions matching TRBD2. This CDR3 spans 16 amino acids. The V segment lost 4 bases and the J segment 6 bases; nucleotides outside the gene matches: 12. Germline values: CDR1 SGHAT, CDR2 FQNNGV. CDR3 protein: CASSSGTSGLSDTQYF. DNA of the CDR3: TGTGCCAGCAGCTCCGGGACTAGTGGCCTATCGGATACGCAGTATTTT.

The J gene is TRBJ2-7, the V gene TRBV7-7; D is possibly TRBD1 or TRBD2 (5 bases each). Germline values: CDR1 SSHAT, CDR2 FNYEAQ (reference sequence). Trimming left V 1 base short and J 4 bases short, with 14 bases between. The CDR3 loop spans 15 amino acids. The CDR3 here is CASSLGVGRLYEQYF. In DNA form, the CDR3 reads TGTGCCAGCAGCTTAGGGGTGGGACGGCTTTACGAGCAGTACTTC.

V is TRBV28 and J is TRBJ1-2, with a tentative D call TRBD1 (6 bases). This CDR3 is built from 19 residues. The V and J ends lost 3 bases and 4 bases respectively, with 27 bases between them. Germline CDR1 is MDHEN and CDR2 is SYDVKM. This chain's CDR3 is CASSFQGKYIGGIFYGYTF. DNA of the CDR3: TGTGCCAGCAGTTTCCAGGGGAAGTATATAGGAGGGATTTTCTATGGCTACACCTTC.

The V call is TRBV7-3, the J call TRBJ2-1; D remains unclear. Germline CDR1 and CDR2: SGHTA and FQGTGA. The CDR3 spans 15 residues. Trimming pared 0 bases from V and 5 bases from J, leaving 11 bases between. The CDR3 here is CASSLTQTPHNEQFF. The CDR3 DNA is TGTGCCAGCAGCTTAACCCAAACGCCCCACAATGAGCAGTTCTTC.

V is TRBV7-8 and J is TRBJ2-7; 11 bases are a match to TRBD1. This CDR3 is built from 13 residues. V gave up 5 bases and J gave up 6 bases; unmatched junction bases: 3. From germline, CDR1 is SGHVS and CDR2 FQNEAQ. This CDR3 is CASSLGQGAEQYF. CDR3 nucleotides: TGTGCCAGCAGCCTCGGACAGGGGGCCGAGCAGTACTTC.

Points on this clone: A read error may account for a junction end that differs from germline. The chain is built from TRBV2 and TRBJ2-5, with D unresolved. The germline CDR1 and CDR2 sequences are SNHLY and FYNNEI. There are 13 residues in the CDR3. CDR3 sequence reads: CASSGHIREAQYF. CDR3 nucleotides: TGTGCCAGCAGTGGTCACATCCGAGAGGCCCAGTACTTC.

V usage is TRBV5-6 and J usage is TRBJ2-3; 8 nucleotides agree with TRBD2. V dropped 4 bases and J dropped 0; count of bases not matched to a gene: 7. The CDR3 is 16 amino acids. Per the germline V gene, CDR1 is SGHDT and CDR2 is YYEEEE. The CDR3 sequence is CASSTSGTRSTDTQYF. In nucleotides, the CDR3 is TGTGCCAGCAGCACCTCCGGGACTAGGAGCACAGATACGCAGTATTTT.

The chain couples TRBV7-9 to TRBJ2-1, with D possibly matching TRBD2 (6 bases). V was pared by 0 bases and J by 12 bases, with 12 bases between. Germline loops: CDR1 SEHNR, CDR2 FQNEAQ (reference sequence). This CDR3 has 13 residues. The CDR3 is CASSLARGIGQFF. The DNA for the CDR3 is TGTGCCAGCAGCTTAGCGCGGGGTATCGGGCAGTTCTTC.

This clone was recorded a few times. The V gene is TRBV7-9, the J gene TRBJ2-1; D is unresolved. Trimming left V 5 bases short and J 4 bases short, with 9 bases between. The germline CDR1 and CDR2 sequences are SEHNR and FQNEAQ (reference sequence). CDR3 size: 13 residues. The CDR3 loop is CASSKGTYNEQFF. CDR3 nucleotides: TGTGCCAGCAGCAAGGGCACATACAATGAGCAGTTCTTC.